This passage covers 28 T cell receptor beta chains from one sample sequenced in a study of cytomegalovirus exposure and HLA in healthy donors. The primer mix had 60 Vbeta and 13 Jbeta primers. Repertoires were generated with immunoSEQ multiplex PCR, while TCRdb's copy carries only in-frame clones and drops some. This sample carries about 160,000 clones, about three quarters of them seen once, and the ten largest clones take around 0.89%. What was sequenced was PBMCs. Receptor source: a woman in her 50s in good health and CMV-seropositive.

The V and J genes are TRBV11-2 and TRBJ2-5, with D unclear. The germline V gene encodes CDR1 SGHAT and CDR2 FQNNGV. The V and J ends lost 1 base and 5 bases respectively, with 5 bases between them. The CDR3 is 12 amino acids. The CDR3 DNA is TGTGCCAGCAGCTTAGGAGTCGAGACCCAGTACTTC. Protein product: CASSLGVETQYF. The complete variable domain, with remaining parts taken from reference TRBV11-2 and TRBJ2-5, reads EAGVAQSPRYKIIEKRQSVAFWCNPISGHATLYWYQQILGQGPKLLIQFQNNGVVDDSQLPKDRFSAERLKGVDSTLKIQPAKLEDSAVYLCASSLGVETQYFGPGTRLLVL.

The chain couples TRBV5-1 to TRBJ1-1; D is perhaps TRBD1 (6 bases). This CDR3 is 14 amino acids long. Germline V gives CDR1 SGHRS, CDR2 YFSETQ. Between the trimmed V and J ends, which lost 3 bases and 7 bases, there was a span of 16 bases. This CDR3 reads CASSSDRRIGEAFF. The CDR3 coding sequence is TGCGCCAGCAGCTCCGACAGGAGAATAGGTGAAGCTTTCTTT.

In DNA form, the CDR3 reads TGTGCCAGCAGTTACTCGGAGGGGACCGAGCAGTACTTC. Its translation: CASSYSEGTEQYF. This sequence joins TRBV6-5 and TRBJ2-7, with D perhaps TRBD2 (6 bases). Germline-derived CDR1 and CDR2 are MNHEY and SVGAGI. Trimming left V 0 bases short and J 6 bases short, with 9 bases between. This CDR3 region has 13 residues.

The chain carries TRBV6-1 and TRBJ2-7; 7 bases are shared with TRBD2. Germline CDR1 MNHNS, CDR2 SASEGT. The CDR3 has 12 residues. Germline trimming cut 6 bases from V and 6 bases from J; bases unmatched to any gene: 5. The CDR3 nucleotides are TGTGCCAGCAGGACTAGCTTTATCGAGCAGTACTTC. This gives the protein CASRTSFIEQYF.

The CDR3 sequence: CAWSGGDRGEQYF. The CDR3 bases are TGTGCCTGGAGTGGCGGGGACAGGGGGGAGCAGTACTTC. The chain uses TRBV30 and TRBJ2-7; 11 nucleotides line up with TRBD1. The V gene end was trimmed by 1 base and the J gene end by 7 bases; junction bases not matched to a gene: 3. The CDR3 extends over 13 amino acids. Per germline, CDR1 GTSNPN and CDR2 SVGIG (reference sequence).

This chain uses TRBV2 with TRBJ2-7, with 7 nucleotides matching TRBD2. The trim removed 6 bases at V and 7 bases at J, leaving 15 bases unmatched. This CDR3 has 15 amino acids. The germline V gene has CDR1 SNHLY and CDR2 FYNNEI. CDR3 in DNA: TGTGCCAGCAGAATCGAAGCGGGGAGAAATAAAGAGCAGTACTTC. The encoded protein is CASRIEAGRNKEQYF.

CDR3 sequence reads: CASSQQADTQYF. As DNA, the CDR3 is TGTGCCAGCAGTCAACAGGCAGATACGCAGTATTTT. This chain connects TRBV6-1 to TRBJ2-3; a possible D gene is TRBD1 (5 bases). V gave up 5 bases and J gave up 4 bases, with 7 bases separating them. The V gene's germline CDR1 is MNHNS and CDR2 SASEGT. The CDR3 runs 12 residues.

The chain carries TRBV2 and TRBJ2-2; TRBD1 aligns across 7 bases. Germline V gene sequence: CDR1 SNHLY, CDR2 FYNNEI. The V segment lost 4 bases and the J segment 4 bases; nucleotides outside the gene matches: 9. The CDR3 contains 16 residues. For the CDR3, the DNA is TGTGCCAGCAGTGGATTCAGGGGGTCGGTCACCGGGGAGCTGTTTTTT. It is translated as CASSGFRGSVTGELFF. Full variable domain (remainder filled in from reference TRBV2 and TRBJ2-2): EPEVTQTPSHQVTQMGQEVILRCVPISNHLYFYWYRQILGQKVEFLVSFYNNEISEKSEIFDDQFSVERPDGSNFTLKIRSTKLEDSAMYFCASSGFRGSVTGELFFGEGSRLTVL.

The table lists this clone with a count of one. The same CDR3 can be traced to other DNA sequences in this sample. The chain has TRBV7-6 and TRBJ2-3, with a possible D match to TRBD2 (7 bases). Germline V gene lookup returns CDR1 SGHVS and CDR2 FNYEAQ. This CDR3 region has 15 residues. V shed 5 bases and J shed 0 bases, with 12 bases lying between them. The CDR3 here is CASSRAGASTDTQYF. The CDR3 coding sequence is TGTGCCAGCAGCAGGGCGGGGGCTAGCACAGATACGCAGTATTTT.

This chain uses TRBV27 with TRBJ1-4; 11 nucleotides align to TRBD1. The CDR3 spans 16 residues. Germline CDR1 MNHEY, CDR2 SMNVEV (reference sequence). The J segment lost 2 bases and the V segment lost 8 bases, leaving 7 bases of the junction unmatched. DNA of the CDR3: TGTGCCAGCGGACAGGGGGCGTTTAGGACTAATGAAAAACTGTTTTTT. This encodes CASGQGAFRTNEKLFF.

The CDR3: CASSLGLANTGELFF. In nucleotides, the CDR3 is TGTGCCAGCAGCCTAGGACTGGCGAACACCGGGGAGCTGTTTTTT. The gene calls are TRBV7-3 and TRBJ2-2; tentative D call: TRBD2 (5 bases). Trimming shortened V by 5 bases and J by 0 bases, and 10 bases separated the two germline ends. Germline CDR1 and CDR2: SGHTA and FQGTGA. The CDR3 is made up of 15 amino acids. Variable domain in full (rest from reference TRBV7-3 and TRBJ2-2): GAGVSQTPSNKVTEKGKYVELRCDPISGHTALYWYRQSLGQGPEFLIYFQGTGAADDSGLPNDRFFAVRPEGSVSTLKIQRTERGDSAVYLCASSLGLANTGELFFGEGSRLTVL.

This rearrangement joins TRBV2 to TRBJ1-4; D remains ambiguous. Trimming left V 5 bases short and J 10 bases short, with 32 bases between. The CDR3 runs 19 residues. CDR1 and CDR2 from the germline V gene are SNHLY and FYNNEI. DNA for the CDR3: TGTGCCAGCAGTTCCCGAGAGGGATGGTCGAGGGAGAGTCGAGGAAAACTGTTTTTT. This encodes CASSSREGWSRESRGKLFF.

The chain links TRBV19 to TRBJ2-7, with D tentatively TRBD1 (6 bases). The CDR3 extends over 15 amino acids. Germline V gene data show CDR1 as LNHDA and CDR2 as SQIVND (reference sequence). V lost 4 bases, J lost 3 bases, and 16 bases lay in between. The CDR3 loop is CASSTNPQGYYEQYF. The CDR3 DNA follows: TGTGCCAGTAGTACGAACCCTCAGGGGTACTACGAGCAGTACTTC.

This chain links TRBV5-8 with TRBJ2-1; 9 nucleotides align to TRBD1. Germline V lookup: CDR1 SGHTS, CDR2 YDEGEE. CDR3 length: 15 residues. V trimming: 1 base; J trimming: 5 bases; junction bases outside the gene matches: 4. The DNA of the CDR3 is TGTGCCAGCAGCTTGACAGGGGGCGGGCACAATGAGCAGTTCTTC. Its protein is CASSLTGGGHNEQFF.

The CDR3 is CASSGGQGADTQYF. In DNA form, the CDR3 reads TGCGCCAGCAGCGGGGGACAGGGTGCAGATACGCAGTATTTT. This sequence joins TRBV5-1 and TRBJ2-3; 9 bases fit TRBD1. The germline CDR1 and CDR2 sequences are SGHRS and YFSETQ. The CDR3 is made up of 14 amino acids. V lost 4 bases and J lost 4; bases outside the gene matches: 4. The whole variable domain, filled in from reference TRBV5-1 and TRBJ2-3, reads KAGVTQTPRYLIKTRGQQVTLSCSPISGHRSVSWYQQTPGQGLQFLFEYFSETQRNKGNFPGRFSGRQFSNSRSEMNVSTLELGDSALYLCASSGGQGADTQYFGPGTRLTVL.

The rearrangement uses TRBV13 and TRBJ2-2; TRBD1 might be the D (5 bases). The CDR3 covers 15 residues. Germline CDR1 PRHDT, CDR2 FYEKMQ (reference sequence). The V and J ends lost 8 bases and 0 bases respectively, with 13 bases between them. CDR3: CASSRGGTNTGELFF. The CDR3 DNA is TGTGCCAGCTCAAGGGGTGGCACGAACACCGGGGAGCTGTTTTTT.

V gene TRBV29-1 combines with J gene TRBJ2-7; D is uncertain. V was cut by 6 bases and J by 6 bases, with 12 bases left in between. The CDR3 has 11 residues. Germline V lookup: CDR1 SQVTM, CDR2 ANQGSEA. The chain's CDR3 is CSVYSTGEQYF. Here the CDR3 DNA reads TGCAGCGTCTATAGTACGGGCGAGCAGTACTTC.

This chain joins TRBV9 and TRBJ1-1; 11 bases are shared with TRBD1. Germline values: CDR1 SGDLS, CDR2 YYNGEE. The CDR3 spans 16 residues. The junction had 12 bases not matched to a gene; V was cut back by 4 bases and J by 7 bases. The CDR3 sequence: CASSPPGGTGGGEAFF. The CDR3 nucleotides are TGTGCCAGCAGCCCCCCGGGGGGGACAGGGGGAGGTGAAGCTTTCTTT.

The rearrangement links TRBV7-2 to TRBJ2-5; the D gene is possibly TRBD1 (6 bases). The ends were cut back, 5 bases at V and 3 bases at J, with 25 bases in the middle. The CDR3 loop spans 18 amino acids. The germline CDR1 and CDR2 sequences are SGHTA and FQGNSA. The CDR3 DNA is TGTGCCAGCAGCCTAGGGGTAGGGGGATCCTGGGGTAAAGAGACCCAGTACTTC. Protein: CASSLGVGGSWGKETQYF.

The chain couples TRBV9 to TRBJ1-4; 9 bases agree with TRBD1. Trimming removed 3 bases from V and 2 bases from J; junction bases left unmatched: 5. Looked up from germline, CDR1 is SGDLS and CDR2 is YYNGEE. The CDR3 contains 16 residues. For the CDR3, the DNA is TGTGCCAGCAGCGCGACAGGGGGGGTTACTAATGAAAAACTGTTTTTT. It encodes CASSATGGVTNEKLFF.

CDR3 in amino acids: CASSLNRGYGYTF. Here the CDR3 DNA reads TGTGCCAGCAGCTTGAACAGGGGCTATGGCTACACCTTC. V and J are TRBV5-6 and TRBJ1-2, with 7 positions matching TRBD1. CDR1 and CDR2 from the germline V gene are SGHDT and YYEEEE. There are 13 residues in the CDR3. Trimming took 1 base from V and 4 from J; bases not matched to a gene: 1. Full variable domain (remainder filled in from reference TRBV5-6 and TRBJ1-2): DAGVTQSPTHLIKTRGQQVTLRCSPKSGHDTVSWYQQALGQGPQFIFQYYEEEERQRGNFPDRFSGHQFPNYSSELNVNALLLGDSALYLCASSLNRGYGYTFGSGTRLTVV.

V usage is TRBV19 and J usage is TRBJ2-7; 10 bases agree with TRBD1. The V gene end was trimmed by 2 bases and the J gene end by 5 bases; junction bases not matched to a gene: 9. Germline CDR1 LNHDA, CDR2 SQIVND (reference sequence). The CDR3 spans 16 residues. CDR3 sequence (DNA): TGTGCCAGTAGTATACTCCGAGGGACAGGGGTACACGAGCAGTACTTC. The encoded protein is CASSILRGTGVHEQYF.

The chain links TRBV7-2 to TRBJ2-3; 7 nucleotides align to TRBD1. CDR3 length equals 15 residues. V trimming: 0 bases; J trimming: 4 bases; junction bases outside the gene matches: 4. CDR1 is SGHTA, CDR2 FQGNSA, per germline. In DNA form, the CDR3 reads TGTGCCAGCAGCTTAGCAGGGGGCAGGGCAGATACGCAGTATTTT. This sequence encodes CASSLAGGRADTQYF.

The chain joins TRBV19 to TRBJ1-1; D might be TRBD1 (6 bases). Germline CDR1 is LNHDA and CDR2 is SQIVND (reference sequence). Trimming took 6 bases from V and 2 from J, leaving 13 bases between them. CDR3 length equals 14 residues. This CDR3 is CASSPGTPNTEAFF. The DNA of the CDR3 is TGTGCCAGTAGCCCCGGGACACCTAACACTGAAGCTTTCTTT.

The gene calls are TRBV19 and TRBJ1-4, with a weak D call TRBD1 (5 bases). There are 16 residues in the CDR3. The germline V gene encodes CDR1 LNHDA and CDR2 SQIVND (reference sequence). The V and J ends lost 6 bases and 8 bases respectively, with 22 bases between them. The CDR3 sequence: CASSQEAGGAFEKLFF. Written as DNA, the CDR3 is TGTGCCAGTAGCCAAGAGGCCGGAGGGGCGTTCGAAAAACTGTTTTTT.

The chain has TRBV5-1 and TRBJ2-3; D ambiguous. Germline V gene lookup returns CDR1 SGHRS and CDR2 YFSETQ. V lost 7 bases to trimming and J lost 0 bases, with 12 bases between them. The CDR3 is made up of 14 amino acids. For the CDR3, the DNA is TGCGCCAGCTTCGCGGCCGCAAGCACAGATACGCAGTATTTT. Its translation is CASFAAASTDTQYF.

The chain recombines TRBV2 with TRBJ1-1; 7 positions agree with TRBD1. Germline lookup yields CDR1 SNHLY and CDR2 FYNNEI. J lost 1 base, V lost 9 bases, and 8 bases had no gene match. The CDR3 is 14 amino acids. The CDR3 nucleotides are TGTGCCAGGTCCGCAGGGGGACCGAACACTGAAGCTTTCTTT. Translation gives CARSAGGPNTEAFF.

The V and J genes are TRBV4-1 and TRBJ2-4; TRBD2 matches 10 bases. The CDR3 is 15 residues long. Germline V gene data show CDR1 as MGHRA and CDR2 as YSYEKL. V shed 0 bases and J 9 bases; nucleotides not matched to a gene: 5. CDR3 in amino acids: CASSQEERGGLIQYF. In DNA, the CDR3 is TGCGCCAGCAGCCAAGAGGAGCGGGGGGGCCTCATTCAGTACTTC.